The 10 T cell receptor beta chains in this list originate from one sample, sequenced in a study of technical replicates of blood from several donors. Libraries were prepared by immunoSEQ multiplex PCR; TCRdb keeps only in-frame clonotypes and omits some of them. Found here are over 70,000 clones, almost 98% of them singletons; the top ten hold roughly 0.2%. Input material: T cells isolated from PBMCs. These receptors all come from a human donor in good health.

This clone occurred once. This rearrangement joins TRBV4-2 to TRBJ1-1; D is possibly TRBD1 (6 bases). V gave up 0 bases and J gave up 11 bases, with 16 bases separating them. Germline CDR1 is LGHNA and CDR2 is YNFKEQ. This CDR3 has 14 residues. CDR3 in amino acids: CASSQEYSGGWAFF. The CDR3 DNA reads TGTGCCAGCAGCCAAGAGTATTCGGGGGGCTGGGCTTTCTTT.

This chain joins TRBV10-2 and TRBJ1-2; D uncertain. Germline CDR1 reads WSHSY; CDR2 reads SAAADI. This CDR3 is built from 12 residues. V was trimmed by 3 bases and J by 8 bases, leaving 10 bases between them. CDR3 amino acids: CASSDGGRGYTF. The CDR3 coding sequence is TGCGCCAGCAGTGACGGAGGGAGAGGCTACACCTTC.

This clone came up once. J is TRBJ2-2 and V is TRBV28, with a possible D match to TRBD1 (6 bases). Trimming removed 4 bases at V and 2 bases at J, with 17 bases between. The CDR3 covers 17 residues. Germline V CDR1 and CDR2: MDHEN, SYDVKM. The CDR3 nucleotides are TGTGCCAGCAGTTCGTCCTTTGGACAGAGAAACACCGGGGAGCTGTTTTTT. Amino acids: CASSSSFGQRNTGELFF.

The chain recombines TRBV4-1 with TRBJ2-5; 11 positions match TRBD2. CDR1 is MGHRA and CDR2 is YSYEKL in the germline V gene. V shed 4 bases, J shed 2 bases, and the junction held 3 bases outside the gene matches. This CDR3 region has 15 residues. CDR3 in amino acids: CASSRTSGLQETQYF. The DNA of the CDR3 is TGCGCCAGCAGCCGGACTAGCGGGCTGCAAGAGACCCAGTACTTC.

The chain joins TRBV19 to TRBJ1-4; 10 nucleotides match TRBD1. There are 18 residues in the CDR3. Germline CDR1 is LNHDA and CDR2 is SQIVND (reference sequence). Trimming cost V 3 bases and J 10 bases; bases outside gene matches: 17. CDR3 DNA sequence: TGTGCCAGTAGTATCCGGGGACAGGGGATAACAAAGGGGGCAAAACTGTTTTTT. Its protein is CASSIRGQGITKGAKLFF.

Here the CDR3 reads CASSQVLGGTSGNTIYF. The CDR3 DNA is TGTGCCAGCAGCCAAGTTCTAGGAGGGACCTCTGGAAACACCATATATTTT. The chain joins TRBV4-2 to TRBJ1-3; a weak D match, TRBD1 (5 bases). The V gene lost 1 base and the J gene lost 0 bases, with 13 bases spanning the gap. The CDR3 spans 17 residues. Germline assignment: CDR1 LGHNA and CDR2 YNFKEQ.

The V call is TRBV28, the J call TRBJ1-2; 12 bases fit TRBD1. This CDR3 comprises 14 residues. With 4 bases clipped from V and 6 bases from J, the junction kept 3 bases outside the gene matches. From germline, CDR1 is MDHEN and CDR2 SYDVKM. CDR3 nucleotide sequence: TGTGCCAGCAGTTCTGGGACAGGGGGCGATGGCTACACCTTC. This encodes CASSSGTGGDGYTF.

This clone was picked up one time. V usage is TRBV10-3 and J usage is TRBJ2-7; perhaps TRBD2 as D (6 bases). This CDR3 is built from 13 residues. Germline V gene data show CDR1 as ENHRY and CDR2 as SYGVKD. Deletions cut 11 bases from V and 5 bases from J, with 19 bases between. The CDR3 is CAATGTQGHEQYF. The CDR3 DNA is TGTGCCGCCACCGGGACTCAAGGGCACGAGCAGTACTTC.

The chain employs TRBV19 and TRBJ1-3, with a tentative D call TRBD1 (5 bases). The ends were cut back, 9 bases at V and 0 bases at J, with 12 bases in the middle. From germline, CDR1 is LNHDA and CDR2 SQIVND (reference sequence). This CDR3 spans 14 amino acids. Here the CDR3 reads CASRDSSSGNTIYF. CDR3 DNA: TGTGCCAGCAGGGACTCGAGCTCTGGAAACACCATATATTTT.

The rearrangement links TRBV5-1 to TRBJ1-2; D is unresolved. The CDR3 length is 13 residues. Germline lookup yields CDR1 SGHRS and CDR2 YFSETQ. The V and J ends lost 0 bases and 2 bases respectively, with 5 bases between them. The CDR3 sequence: CASSLAQNYGYTF. The CDR3 DNA is TGCGCCAGCAGCTTGGCCCAGAACTATGGCTACACCTTC.